The present T cell receptor beta chain was sequenced within a study of T cell repertoires in cytomegalovirus infection. TCRdb itself ran the reads through MiXCR, one entry per CDR3 protein. The sample lists approximately 170,000 distinct CDR3 sequences; 14% were seen once. Germline CDR1 reads SGHKS; CDR2 reads YYEKEE (reference sequence). This CDR3 has 13 residues. Trimming took 6 bases from V and 4 from J, leaving 14 bases between them. The TCR sequence derives from a human donor in good health (CMV status not recorded). Some clones in this sample may be carry-over from other donors' samples. The rearrangement links TRBV5-5 to TRBJ2-7; D might be TRBD1 (6 bases). Sequencing was performed on PBMCs. In DNA form, the CDR3 reads TGTGCCAGCACCCGGGACAAGTTTTACGAGCAGTACTTC. Encoded protein: CASTRDKFYEQYF.